These 29 T cell receptor beta chains share one sample of origin, sequenced in a study of monozygotic twins with cystic fibrosis. Produced via immunoSEQ multiplex PCR; TCRdb's table is partial and in-frame only. The table has roughly 26,000 clones, just over 90% seen once. The sample consisted of blood. Every receptor here comes from a girl aged 2 to 10 with cystic fibrosis.

The rearrangement uses TRBV9 and TRBJ2-1, with 8 bases matching TRBD1. The CDR3 extends over 18 amino acids. With V trimmed by 3 bases and J by 1 base, 12 bases remained unmatched. Germline V gene sequence: CDR1 SGDLS, CDR2 YYNGEE. CDR3 nucleotides: TGTGCCAGCAGCGCACCGACAGGGGAGCCTAGTTCCTACAATGAGCAGTTCTTC. Amino acid sequence: CASSAPTGEPSSYNEQFF.

The chain joins TRBV5-4 to TRBJ1-1; D is unclear. Looked up from germline, CDR1 is SGHNT and CDR2 is YYREEE (reference sequence). Trimming pared 2 bases from V and 5 bases from J, leaving 13 bases between. CDR3 length equals 14 residues. CDR3 residues: CASSFEGPRTEAFF. CDR3 DNA: TGTGCCAGCAGCTTTGAGGGCCCTAGAACTGAAGCTTTCTTT.

The V and J genes are TRBV6-1 and TRBJ2-3, with 8 bases aligning to TRBD1. J gave up 2 bases and V 6 bases, and 10 bases lay outside the gene matches. The germline gives CDR1 MNHNS, CDR2 SASEGT. The CDR3 spans 16 residues. CDR3 sequence reads: CASREPTGGPTDTQYF. CDR3 coding DNA: TGTGCCAGCAGAGAACCCACAGGGGGGCCCACAGATACGCAGTATTTT.

This chain uses TRBV5-8 with TRBJ2-3; 7 bases match TRBD2. The V segment lost 0 bases and the J segment 1 base; nucleotides outside the gene matches: 2. Germline V gene data show CDR1 as SGHTS and CDR2 as YDEGEE. This CDR3 contains 15 residues. CDR3 sequence: CASSLGGRGTDTQYF. CDR3 DNA sequence: TGTGCCAGCAGCTTGGGGGGGAGGGGCACAGATACGCAGTATTTT.

The rearrangement links TRBV6-5 to TRBJ2-7, with D perhaps being TRBD1 or TRBD2 (6 bases each). Between the trimmed V and J ends, which lost 5 bases and 2 bases, there was a span of 16 bases. The length of the CDR3 is 15 residues. From germline, CDR1 is MNHEY and CDR2 SVGAGI. The chain's CDR3 is CASSQSLGGTYEQYF. CDR3 nucleotide sequence: TGTGCCAGCAGTCAATCCTTAGGGGGGACCTACGAGCAGTACTTC.

The chain is built from TRBV19 and TRBJ1-2; no reliable D call. V lost 1 base to trimming and J lost 1 base, with 4 bases between them. The germline V gene encodes CDR1 LNHDA and CDR2 SQIVND (reference sequence). The CDR3 is 13 residues long. The CDR3 sequence: CASSIASNYGYTF. The CDR3 DNA is TGTGCCAGTAGTATAGCAAGTAACTATGGCTACACCTTC. Combining the CDR3 with reference TRBV19 and TRBJ1-2 gives the whole variable domain DGGITQSPKYLFRKEGQNVTLSCEQNLNHDAMYWYRQDPGQGLRLIYYSQIVNDFQKGDIAEGYSVSREKKESFPLTVTSAQKNPTAFYLCASSIASNYGYTFGSGTRLTVV.

This chain uses TRBV11-2 with TRBJ1-6, with D unclear. CDR3 length equals 14 residues. V lost 3 bases and J lost 9, with 12 bases in between. Germline CDR1 SGHAT, CDR2 FQNNGV. This CDR3 is CASSLGRRTSPLHF. In nucleotides, the CDR3 is TGTGCCAGCAGCTTGGGCAGGAGGACTTCACCCCTCCACTTT. Drawing the rest from reference TRBV11-2 and TRBJ1-6, the complete variable domain is EAGVAQSPRYKIIEKRQSVAFWCNPISGHATLYWYQQILGQGPKLLIQFQNNGVVDDSQLPKDRFSAERLKGVDSTLKIQPAKLEDSAVYLCASSLGRRTSPLHFGNGTRLTVT.

The V and J genes are TRBV4-3 and TRBJ2-1; 8 bases are a match to TRBD1. V dropped 0 bases and J dropped 8; count of bases not matched to a gene: 21. Germline V gene lookup returns CDR1 LGHNA and CDR2 YSLEER. The CDR3 has 20 residues. CDR3 protein: CASSQDVGVRTGTGSDEQFF. CDR3 in DNA: TGCGCCAGCAGCCAAGATGTAGGGGTACGGACCGGGACAGGTAGTGATGAGCAGTTCTTC.

The rearrangement uses TRBV4-3 and TRBJ1-6; 7 positions match TRBD1. The CDR3 spans 16 residues. V lost 0 bases and J lost 6; bases outside the gene matches: 5. Germline V gene data show CDR1 as LGHNA and CDR2 as YSLEER. The CDR3: CASSQDKGQFNSPLHF. In DNA form, the CDR3 reads TGCGCCAGCAGCCAAGATAAGGGACAGTTTAATTCACCCCTCCACTTT.

This clone was counted only a few times. The chain joins TRBV2 to TRBJ1-4; D gene uncertain. This CDR3 region has 13 residues. V was clipped by 4 bases and J by 6 bases, with 9 bases between them. Germline V CDR1 and CDR2: SNHLY, FYNNEI. CDR3 sequence: CASSANMDEKLFF. As DNA, the CDR3 is TGTGCCAGCAGTGCGAATATGGATGAAAAACTGTTTTTT.

The chain uses TRBV7-8 and TRBJ2-3; D gene ambiguous. This CDR3 region has 15 residues. Germline assignment: CDR1 SGHVS and CDR2 FQNEAQ. The ends were cut back, 1 base at V and 6 bases at J, with 14 bases in the middle. This CDR3 reads CASSLGGSHVDTQYF. In DNA form, the CDR3 reads TGTGCCAGCAGCTTAGGGGGTAGTCACGTTGATACGCAGTATTTT.

The chain employs TRBV2 and TRBJ1-5, with TRBD1 matching over 10 bases. This CDR3 has 19 residues. The trim removed 4 bases at V and 2 bases at J, leaving 14 bases unmatched. The germline gives CDR1 SNHLY, CDR2 FYNNEI. The CDR3 DNA follows: TGTGCCAGCAGTGGGAATGAGGGACAGGGGCCAGCCGGCAATCAGCCCCAGCATTTT. This sequence encodes CASSGNEGQGPAGNQPQHF.

The gene calls are TRBV4-2 and TRBJ1-2; D ambiguous. The length of the CDR3 is 19 residues. Germline V gene data show CDR1 as LGHNA and CDR2 as YNFKEQ. The V gene lost 1 base and the J gene lost 2 bases, with 23 bases spanning the gap. CDR3 sequence reads: CASSQGEGRRSGLNYGYTF. Written as DNA, the CDR3 is TGTGCCAGCAGCCAAGGGGAAGGGCGTCGGTCCGGCCTAAACTATGGCTACACCTTC.

The chain recombines TRBV9 with TRBJ1-2; TRBD1 agrees at 7 bases. J was trimmed by 0 bases and V by 6 bases; bases with no gene match: 5. This CDR3 comprises 14 residues. Germline CDR1 is SGDLS and CDR2 is YYNGEE. This chain's CDR3 is CASTPTGPNYGYTF. In DNA, the CDR3 is TGTGCCAGCACCCCGACAGGGCCTAACTATGGCTACACCTTC.

The chain carries TRBV5-1 and TRBJ2-1; no clear D. Germline CDR1 is SGHRS and CDR2 is YFSETQ. V shed 2 bases and J shed 14 bases, with 11 bases lying between them. The CDR3 consists of 11 residues. The DNA for the CDR3 is TGCGCCAGCAGCTTTCCATTATTGAAGTTCTTC. It encodes CASSFPLLKFF. Together with reference TRBV5-1 and TRBJ2-1, the CDR3 gives the full variable domain: KAGVTQTPRYLIKTRGQQVTLSCSPISGHRSVSWYQQTPGQGLQFLFEYFSETQRNKGNFPGRFSGRQFSNSRSEMNVSTLELGDSALYLCASSFPLLKFFGPGTRLTVL.

V gene TRBV7-2 combines with J gene TRBJ1-6; maybe TRBD1 (6 bases). This CDR3 spans 16 amino acids. V was trimmed by 0 bases and J by 9 bases, leaving 15 bases between them. CDR1 is SGHTA and CDR2 is FQGNSA in the germline V gene. The CDR3 loop is CASSLAPQGRASPLHF. The DNA of the CDR3 is TGTGCCAGCAGCTTAGCGCCACAGGGTAGAGCTTCACCCCTCCACTTT.

This sequence joins TRBV5-1 and TRBJ1-1, with 7 bases matching TRBD1. With V trimmed by 0 bases and J by 8 bases, 10 bases remained unmatched. The CDR3 is 15 residues long. Germline V gene data show CDR1 as SGHRS and CDR2 as YFSETQ. CDR3 loop: CASSLGSGGLAEAFF. The CDR3 DNA reads TGCGCCAGCAGCTTGGGGTCAGGGGGTTTGGCCGAAGCTTTCTTT.

The rearrangement joins TRBV11-2 to TRBJ2-1; TRBD1 agrees at 9 bases. The CDR3 contains 15 residues. V trimming: 2 bases; J trimming: 3 bases; junction bases outside the gene matches: 2. The germline V gene has CDR1 SGHAT and CDR2 FQNNGV. CDR3 DNA sequence: TGTGCCAGCAGCTTACTGGGACAGGGCTACAATGAGCAGTTCTTC. This gives the protein CASSLLGQGYNEQFF.

The chain combines TRBV7-3 with TRBJ1-6; 8 nucleotides match TRBD1. Germline V gene sequence: CDR1 SGHTA, CDR2 FQGTGA. V lost 5 bases and J lost 11; bases outside the gene matches: 5. This CDR3 has 13 amino acids. CDR3 bases: TGTGCCAGCAGCGCAGAACAGGGGGCACCCCTCCACTTT. Its translation: CASSAEQGAPLHF.

This chain connects TRBV11-2 to TRBJ1-1; possible D gene TRBD1, 5 bases. The germline V gene encodes CDR1 SGHAT and CDR2 FQNNGV. Trimming shortened V by 5 bases and J by 8 bases, and 24 bases separated the two germline ends. The CDR3 contains 16 residues. The CDR3 region is CASSRIRDLLRKEAFF. Here the CDR3 DNA reads TGTGCCAGCAGCCGAATCCGGGACCTATTAAGGAAAGAAGCTTTCTTT.

The chain employs TRBV5-1 and TRBJ1-2; possibly TRBD1 for D (5 bases). V lost 0 bases to trimming and J lost 4 bases, with 7 bases between them. CDR1 is SGHRS and CDR2 is YFSETQ in the germline V gene. The CDR3 is 13 residues long. The CDR3 nucleotides are TGCGCCAGCAGCTTGGAAGGGGCCTATGGCTACACCTTC. Amino acids: CASSLEGAYGYTF.

The chain couples TRBV7-2 to TRBJ2-5; no reliable D call. Germline CDR1 SGHTA, CDR2 FQGNSA. Trimming took off 3 bases at V and 1 base at J, with 9 bases between the two ends. The CDR3 loop spans 14 amino acids. The CDR3 DNA reads as TGTGCCAGCAGCTTTGACTCGTTCCAAGAGACCCAGTACTTC. Its translation: CASSFDSFQETQYF.

This rearrangement joins TRBV11-2 to TRBJ2-5; D could derive from TRBD1 or TRBD2 (5 bases each). Germline V gene sequence: CDR1 SGHAT, CDR2 FQNNGV. Trimming took off 6 bases at V and 5 bases at J, with 19 bases between the two ends. The length of the CDR3 is 15 residues. This chain's CDR3 is CASSPTVGTGETQYF. The CDR3 DNA is TGTGCCAGCAGTCCTACTGTTGGGACGGGGGAGACCCAGTACTTC.

V usage is TRBV11-3 and J usage is TRBJ2-1; 8 bases are shared with TRBD2. Germline CDR1 and CDR2: SGHNT and YENEEA. The ends lost 0 bases at V and 4 bases at J; junction bases unmatched: 8. This CDR3 is built from 17 residues. CDR3 residues: CASSLDVGGGTYNEQFF. CDR3 nucleotide sequence: TGTGCCAGCAGCTTAGATGTAGGCGGGGGGACTTACAATGAGCAGTTCTTC.

This chain connects TRBV27 to TRBJ2-7; D possibly corresponds to TRBD1 (5 bases). The CDR3 extends over 11 amino acids. V lost 6 bases, J lost 6 bases, and 9 bases lay in between. Per germline, CDR1 MNHEY and CDR2 SMNVEV (reference sequence). The DNA of the CDR3 is TGTGCCAGCAGAGCCCAGGGCGAGCAGTACTTC. Its translation: CASRAQGEQYF.

The chain combines TRBV7-2 with TRBJ1-4; D remains unclear. Germline CDR1 reads SGHTA; CDR2 reads FQGNSA. The CDR3 totals 12 residues. Trimming cost V 2 bases and J 6 bases, with 4 bases left between them. CDR3 DNA sequence: TGTGCCAGCAGCTTATTATATGAAAAACTGTTTTTT. Its translation is CASSLLYEKLFF.

As DNA, the CDR3 is TGTGCCACCGCTGACAGGCGGGTAAACACTGAAGCTTTCTTT. Translation: CATADRRVNTEAFF. V gene TRBV15 combines with J gene TRBJ1-1; tentatively, D is TRBD1 (6 bases). The CDR3 is 14 residues long. The V end lost 8 bases, the J end lost 2 bases, and 15 bases lay between the germline ends. Germline V gene sequence: CDR1 LNHNV, CDR2 YYDKDF (reference sequence).

The gene calls are TRBV5-8 and TRBJ2-7; 11 nucleotides agree with TRBD2. V was clipped by 4 bases and J by 1 base; unmatched bases: 7. CDR3 length: 16 residues. Germline CDR1 SGHTS, CDR2 YDEGEE. CDR3 loop: CASSLPSGGLSYEQYF. The CDR3 DNA reads as TGTGCCAGCAGCCTCCCTAGCGGGGGGTTATCCTACGAGCAGTACTTC. The complete variable domain, with remaining parts taken from reference TRBV5-8 and TRBJ2-7, reads EAGVTQSPTHLIKTRGQQATLRCSPISGHTSVYWYQQALGLGLQFLLWYDEGEERNRGNFPPRFSGRQFPNYSSELNVNALELEDSALYLCASSLPSGGLSYEQYFGPGTRLTVT.

The rearrangement links TRBV25-1 to TRBJ1-2; 11 bases are a match to TRBD1. Trimming took 5 bases from V and 7 from J; bases not matched to a gene: 9. The CDR3 runs to 15 residues. CDR1 MGHDK and CDR2 SYGVNS come from the germline V gene. The CDR3 DNA sequence: TGTGCCAGCAGTCCCTCCGGGACAGGGGGTCGTGGCTACACCTTC. Its translation is CASSPSGTGGRGYTF.